This T cell receptor (beta chain) appears in the sequencing data of a study of CD8 T cells in ankylosing spondylitis. This clonotype was seen many times. Its target is unknown. Overall study results and limits: Matched ankylosing spondylitis synovial fluid reportedly showed significant enrichment of disease-linked clones. Previously reported in reactive arthritis synovial fluid and blood were some of the motif variants. A TCR beta motif of 8 or 9 highly homologous variants appeared characteristic of ankylosing spondylitis blood.

Generation of TCR beta libraries employed quantitative 5'-RACE incorporating molecular barcodes. TCRdb passed the 5' RACE reads through MiXCR, listing each CDR3 protein once. Here the sample spans 250,000 or so distinct CDR3 sequences, 18% being singletons. The sequenced sample was blood, either unsorted or a sorted T cell fraction (not recorded which). The receptor was isolated from a male donor with ankylosing spondylitis or in good health (not recorded which).

The CDR3 bases are TGTGCCAGCAGCGGAGGGGGGGCTGGAGAGACCCAGTACTTC. This sequence encodes CASSGGGAGETQYF. The chain uses TRBV9 and TRBJ2-5; D may be TRBD2 (7 bases). This CDR3 has 14 amino acids. V lost 3 bases to trimming and J lost 4 bases, with 13 bases between them. Germline lookup yields CDR1 SGDLS and CDR2 YYNGEE. Together with reference TRBV9 and TRBJ2-5, the CDR3 gives the full variable domain: DSGVTQTPKHLITATGQRVTLRCSPRSGDLSVYWYQQSLDQGLQFLIQYYNGEERAKGNILERFSAQQFPDLHSELNLSSLELGDSALYFCASSGGGAGETQYFGPGTRLLVL.